One sample yielded the 10 T cell receptor beta chains listed below, sequenced in a study of OX40 agonist ivuxolimab in advanced cancers. Assay used: immunoSEQ multiplex PCR; TCRdb lists only in-frame clones, some missing. The repertoire has 55,000 to 80,000 clones, approximately 81% of them found once; the top ten carry around 2%. The source material was CD4+ or CD8+ T cells sorted from blood, sampled in a trial of the OX40 agonist ivuxolimab. These receptors were taken from an adult with an advanced solid tumor such as melanoma, head and neck, liver or kidney cancer.

The rearrangement links TRBV18 to TRBJ2-2; 12 nucleotides align to TRBD2. The CDR3 runs to 16 residues. V lost 4 bases and J lost 5; bases outside the gene matches: 5. Germline loops: CDR1 KGHSH, CDR2 LQKENI. CDR3 sequence reads: CASSLQTSGSTGELFF. The CDR3 nucleotides read TGTGCCAGCTCACTTCAGACTAGCGGGAGTACCGGGGAGCTGTTTTTT.

The gene calls are TRBV20-1 and TRBJ2-7; D unresolved. Germline V gives CDR1 DFQATT, CDR2 SNEGSKA (reference sequence). This CDR3 comprises 10 residues. The V end lost 1 base, the J end lost 7 bases, and 5 bases lay between the germline ends. CDR3 residues: CSARVREQYF. The CDR3 DNA sequence: TGCAGTGCTAGAGTAAGGGAGCAGTACTTC.

As for this clone: The conserved closing phenylalanine or tryptophan is absent in this CDR3, likely reflecting a read error. The DNA is omitted, as the CDR3 cannot be located on it reliably, and the CDR3 follows TCRdb's listing. This chain connects TRBV5-3 to TRBJ1-5; the D call of TRBD1 is as the table states it, not checked on the DNA. TRBV5-3 is sorted into the ORF group, with uncertain function. Counting both end residues, the CDR3 totals 10 amino acids. The CDR3 protein is CARSHGAPKS.

The CDR3 nucleotides read TGTGCCAGCAGCTCAAAGATACCGGGACTAGCAGCAGATACGCAGTATTTT. This gives the protein CASSSKIPGLAADTQYF. The chain has TRBV13 and TRBJ2-3; 9 nucleotides agree with TRBD2. The CDR3 runs 17 residues. Germline CDR1 and CDR2: PRHDT and FYEKMQ (reference sequence). V gave up 4 bases and J gave up 4 bases; unmatched junction bases: 12.

This clone has more than one count but fewer than ten. The chain is built from TRBV6-5 and TRBJ1-6, with TRBD1 as a possible D gene (5 bases). This CDR3 spans 14 amino acids. Trimming removed 2 bases at V and 11 bases at J, with 13 bases between. CDR1 is MNHEY, CDR2 SVGAGI, per germline. The CDR3, as DNA: TGTGCCAGCAGTTACGACCGGAGCAGGGCACCCCTCCACTTT. Its translation is CASSYDRSRAPLHF.

The chain links TRBV18 to TRBJ2-5; TRBD1 matches at 9 bases. Gene TRBJ2-7 matches the end of the DNA better, so the J call may be wrong. Per the germline V gene, CDR1 is KGHSH and CDR2 is LQKENI. This CDR3 has 16 amino acids. The CDR3 coding sequence is TGTGCCAGCTCACCAGCCGGGACAGGGATACTCTACGAGCAGTACTTC. Translating gives CASSPAGTGILYEQYF.

The chain employs TRBV18 and TRBJ2-3; tentatively, D is TRBD2 (6 bases). Looked up from germline, CDR1 is KGHSH and CDR2 is LQKENI. The CDR3 length is 14 residues. V was shortened by 11 bases and J by 0 bases, with 15 bases between the two germline ends. The DNA for the CDR3 is TGTGCCTCCTCCACGGGGACTAGCACAGATACGCAGTATTTT. As protein: CASSTGTSTDTQYF.

The chain links TRBV5-4 to TRBJ2-3, with 8 positions matching TRBD2. Losses at the gene ends were 4 bases for V and 6 bases for J; bases not matched to a gene: 10. Germline loops: CDR1 SGHNT, CDR2 YYREEE (reference sequence). The length of the CDR3 is 15 residues. The CDR3 nucleotides are TGTGCCAGCAGCCAGGGGTCGGGAGGGCAGGATACGCAGTATTTT. Protein sequence: CASSQGSGGQDTQYF.

This clone was counted ten times or more. The chain is built from TRBV5-4 and TRBJ1-1, with D unclear. The CDR3 is 13 residues long. The V end was cut by 2 bases, the J end by 1 base, with 6 bases between. CDR1 and CDR2 (germline): SGHNT, YYREEE (reference sequence). CDR3: CASSLDSNTEAFF. CDR3 DNA: TGTGCCAGCAGCTTAGACTCGAACACTGAAGCTTTCTTT.

This rearrangement joins TRBV5-1 to TRBJ2-7; 9 nucleotides align to TRBD1. V was clipped by 0 bases and J by 3 bases; unmatched bases: 10. CDR3 length: 17 residues. Germline V gene lookup returns CDR1 SGHRS and CDR2 YFSETQ. The CDR3 sequence is CASSLGLRDRALYEQYF. The CDR3 DNA sequence: TGCGCCAGCAGCTTGGGGCTCCGGGACAGGGCACTCTACGAGCAGTACTTC.